This paragraph covers one TCR beta chain sequence. Its antigen specificity is not known. No much larger clonotype is one base removed from it; base qualities were not supplied. Donors were healthy HIV-negative adults with no recently reported acute infections or vaccinations. Only Caucasian adults living in Nashville, Tennessee, USA were represented among the donors. CD4+ T cells were enriched through magnetic negative selection, after which naive cells were positively selected on CD45RA and the remaining negative fraction served as the memory subset. After blood collection by leukapheresis, PBMCs were isolated using Ficoll-Histopaque density gradient centrifugation and then cryopreserved in the vapor phase of liquid nitrogen. Analytical flow cytometry was used to check the purity and quantity of each magnetically sorted T cell population. Genomic DNA was isolated from each sorted fraction and quantified by UV absorbance on a Nanodrop 2000c.

This sample stems from a study of shared clonotypes between healthy human individuals (dated by TCRdb to the early 2020s). About the study as a whole: The cohort comprised a couple of women and a few men aged 18 to 49 years. Blood TCR repertoires of a handful of healthy adults were deeply sequenced to estimate repertoire size and the extent of clonotype sharing between individuals. Libraries were prepared and TCR repertoires were sequenced by different laboratories using diverse techniques, in order to increase sequencing depth and limit assay-specific biases. Per donor, leukapheresis produced somewhere between about 0.94 and 9.5 billion PBMCs. For each donor, CD4 naive and CD4 memory were each given three plates, CD8 naive was given two plates, and CD8 memory was given one plate.

The full study reports these points: Higher generation probabilities were observed for clonotypes shared by all four sorted-subset donors than for non-shared clonotypes. Across four donors, approximately 5% of naive CD4, approximately 3.6% of naive CD8, 2% to 2.5% of memory CD4, and about 0.44% of memory CD8 clonotypes were shared. Naive subsets generally had larger estimated clonotype richness than memory subsets. Pairwise subsampling indicated that sequencing depth was expected to affect the degree of clonotype sharing among donors. Because the study included a small number of donors, the genetic and exposure-history diversity represented was limited. Incomplete sequencing was indicated by rarefaction of sorted-subset datasets, despite the large sequencing depth. Only blood was sampled, and tissue TCR repertoires likely differ from those in blood.

In the germline V gene, CDR1 corresponds to SGHTA and CDR2 to FQGNSA. The junction carries 17 bases between V and J, which are trimmed by 5 bases and 4 bases respectively. Inclusive of the bounding cysteine and phenylalanine, the CDR3 is 15 residues long. The read is trimmed to its CDR3 DNA, 45 bases read in frame from base 1. TCR CDR3 regions were amplified from genomic DNA by multiplex PCR using the deep immunoSEQ assay. Extracted genomic DNA from each cell subset was distributed evenly across all wells of several immunoSEQ 96-well plates, and each plate was treated as a replicate. For sorted subsets, around 200 ng genomic DNA, equal to tens of thousands of T cell genomes, was loaded into each replicate PCR. Purified libraries were quantified with a Qubit 3.0 fluorometer, sized on a Bioanalyzer 2100, and re-quantified with the KAPA Library Quantification kit. Every immunoSEQ 96-well plate was sequenced on a separate single-read 150-cycle Illumina NextSeq 550 flow cell. Regarding the original processing steps: Because the immunoSEQ output held only junctional sequences and lacked quality scores, the filtering could not match the filtering applied to full-length reads. To assign V/J genes and CDR3, sequences were annotated using PyIR, a Python wrapper for IgBLAST v1.9, with IMGT germline references. Reads with weak V/J assignments (E-value above 1e-6), missing CDR3, stop codons, out-of-frame junctions, or ambiguous translated residues were removed. V3J clonotypes were defined by identical inferred V gene, J gene, and CDR3 amino acid sequence. Percentage overlap between repertoires was calculated by dividing the number of shared unique clonotypes by the size of the smaller repertoire. Three approaches were used to assess repertoire richness: RTK rarefaction, the Chao1 estimator, and Recon v2.1 estimates of unobserved clonotypes. Generation probabilities were computed with OLGA for all TCRbeta clonotypes obtained by the gDNA method from several donors. The immuneACCESS repertoire file appears here via TCRdb, limited to in-frame rearrangements. These files lack a portion of the clones; in checked studies, under half of the deficit traces to unresolved V genes, and the cause of the others is not known. The D gene and trimming were derived from the DNA, and the V and J assignments and clone size from that table. The sample table holds 2 million to 2.5 million clones, of which approximately 96% were seen once. Together, the top ten hold around 0.13% of the sample.

The rearrangement combines TRBV7-2 with TRBJ1-1; D gene: possibly TRBD1, on 6 matching bases. The specimen sequenced was naive CD4+ T cells sorted from blood. Reading the label with the study, this specimen's cell subset or site is: CD45RA+ positively selected. This receptor was obtained from a man between 18 and 29 years old in good health. The CDR3 corresponds to CASSARGAGSTEAFF. The sequenced DNA: TGTGCCAGCAGCGCCCGGGGGGCCGGATCCACTGAAGCTTTCTTT.